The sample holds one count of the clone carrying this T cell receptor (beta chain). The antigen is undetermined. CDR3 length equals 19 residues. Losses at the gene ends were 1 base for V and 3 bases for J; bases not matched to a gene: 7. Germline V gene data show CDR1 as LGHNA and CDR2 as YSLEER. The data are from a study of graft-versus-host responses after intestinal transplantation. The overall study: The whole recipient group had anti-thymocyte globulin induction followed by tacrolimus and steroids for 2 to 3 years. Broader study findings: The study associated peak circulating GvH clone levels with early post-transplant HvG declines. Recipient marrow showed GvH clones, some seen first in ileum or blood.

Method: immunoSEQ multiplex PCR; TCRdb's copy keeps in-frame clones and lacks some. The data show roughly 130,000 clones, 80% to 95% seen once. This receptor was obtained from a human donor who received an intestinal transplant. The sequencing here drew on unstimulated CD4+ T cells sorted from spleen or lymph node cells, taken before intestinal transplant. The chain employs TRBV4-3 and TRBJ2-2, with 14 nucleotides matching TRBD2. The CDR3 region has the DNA TGCGCCAGCAGCCAAGCGAAGGCGGGACTAGCGGGAGACACCGGGGAGCTGTTTTTT. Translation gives CASSQAKAGLAGDTGELFF.